One sample yielded the 5 T cell receptor beta chains listed below, sequenced in a study of beta chain features in type 1 diabetes. General observations from the study: Moderately but significantly shorter TCRB CDR3s were found in Type 1 diabetes patients in all four CD4+ subsets.

As every portion of the isolated RNA was reverse transcribed, the sequencing read expressed TCRB transcripts. Profiled with immunoSEQ multiplex PCR; TCRdb holds only in-frame clones, not every one. The sample records about 230,000 clones, 16% being singletons. No antigen has been assigned to these receptors. Sample: naive CD4+ T cells from blood. These receptors were collected from a young man with type 1 diabetes.

The chain combines TRBV5-1 with TRBJ2-7, with 7 positions matching TRBD1. Germline V gene sequence: CDR1 SGHRS, CDR2 YFSETQ. The length of the CDR3 is 17 residues. After removal of 3 bases from V and 4 bases from J, the junction contained 16 bases not matched to a gene. The CDR3 bases are TGCGCCAGCAGCTCGTCCGCCGGGACAGCCTCGCCGTACGAGCAGTACTTC. Its translation: CASSSSAGTASPYEQYF.

The gene calls are TRBV5-6 and TRBJ2-2; D gene unclear. The V end was cut by 3 bases, the J end by 5 bases, with 14 bases between. The CDR3 is made up of 15 amino acids. The germline V gene has CDR1 SGHDT and CDR2 YYEEEE. In DNA form, the CDR3 reads TGTGCCAGCAGCTCCGAACCTATTGGGACCGGGGAGCTGTTTTTT. This translates into CASSSEPIGTGELFF.

The CDR3 is CSVEGRLMNTEAFF. CDR3 nucleotides: TGCAGCGTTGAGGGCAGGCTAATGAACACTGAAGCTTTCTTT. The chain recombines TRBV29-1 with TRBJ1-1; no reliable D call. Deletions cut 3 bases from V and 0 bases from J, with 11 bases between. CDR1 is SQVTM and CDR2 is ANQGSEA in the germline V gene. This CDR3 contains 14 residues.

V gene TRBV25-1 combines with J gene TRBJ1-1; D gene ambiguous. Germline lookup yields CDR1 MGHDK and CDR2 SYGVNS. Trimming took 4 bases from V and 4 from J, leaving 10 bases between them. The CDR3 sequence is 13 residues long. The CDR3 DNA reads as TGTGCCAGCAGTGCAGAATTAGGCACTGAAGCTTTCTTT. This sequence encodes CASSAELGTEAFF.

The gene calls are TRBV28 and TRBJ1-2; no clear D. The CDR3 is 13 residues long. With 4 bases removed from V and 0 bases from J, the gap between germline ends came to 6 bases. Germline CDR1 MDHEN, CDR2 SYDVKM. The CDR3 DNA follows: TGTGCCAGCAGTTCGGGCACTAACTATGGCTACACCTTC. This gives the protein CASSSGTNYGYTF.